This T cell receptor (beta chain) was identified in a study of blood T cell repertoires in COVID-19. Study at large: Sites in the United States, Italy and Spain provided acute and convalescent COVID-19 samples. PBMCs, B-cell-depleted T cells, or T cells were the source of the cDNA or gDNA that made up the material.

Authors' processing steps: For nucleated cells, counts were estimated from reference gene primer amplification. Sequencing used immunoSEQ multiplex PCR; TCRdb keeps in-frame clones, though not all of them. The V and J calls and clone size come from that table; D and trimming were worked out from the DNA. The sample has about 88,000 clones, approximately 91% seen once. This clone was found a few times. With 5 bases clipped from V and 6 bases from J, the junction kept 5 bases outside the gene matches. Germline CDR1 ENHRY, CDR2 SYGVKD. This CDR3 has 13 residues. The chain couples TRBV10-3 to TRBJ2-3; 7 bases align to TRBD1. This TCR was sampled from a man aged 60-69 years with acute or convalescent COVID-19. The sequencing input was peripheral blood. This CDR3 reads CAISSGTVDTQYF. In DNA form, the CDR3 reads TGTGCCATCAGTTCCGGGACAGTGGATACGCAGTATTTT.